Each of the 30 T cell receptor beta chains below was sequenced from the same sample in a study of blood T cell repertoires in COVID-19. The repertoire was sequenced with immunoSEQ multiplex PCR; TCRdb's copy has only in-frame clones and lacks some. The data contain some 500,000 clones, 70% to 90% of them singletons. Sequences were obtained from PBMCs or T cells enriched from blood (not recorded which). These receptors came from a woman aged 40 to 55 who had recovered from COVID-19.

This chain connects TRBV18 to TRBJ1-2; 11 bases match TRBD1. Germline CDR1 is KGHSH and CDR2 is LQKENI. The CDR3 loop spans 13 amino acids. Germline trimming cut 6 bases from V and 7 bases from J; bases unmatched to any gene: 4. CDR3 protein: CASSDRGHSGYTF. The CDR3 DNA reads as TGTGCCAGCTCGGACAGGGGGCATTCTGGCTACACCTTC.

This chain joins TRBV19 and TRBJ2-1, with 10 bases matching TRBD2. The germline gives CDR1 LNHDA, CDR2 SQIVND (reference sequence). Germline trimming cut 3 bases from V and 4 bases from J; bases unmatched to any gene: 3. The CDR3 is made up of 15 amino acids. CDR3 amino acids: CASSIGTSAYNEQFF. CDR3 coding DNA: TGTGCCAGTAGTATCGGGACTAGCGCGTACAATGAGCAGTTCTTC.

V is TRBV15 and J is TRBJ1-2; D gene uncertain. The CDR3 has 15 residues. The V gene lost 0 bases and the J gene lost 1 base, with 9 bases spanning the gap. In germline, CDR1 is LNHNV, CDR2 YYDKDF (reference sequence). The CDR3 DNA follows: TGTGCCACCAGCAGAGAGCCGGGATTTAACTATGGCTACACCTTC. Protein: CATSREPGFNYGYTF.

J is TRBJ2-2 and V is TRBV5-6; 7 nucleotides align to TRBD1. From germline, CDR1 is SGHDT and CDR2 YYEEEE. J lost 7 bases, V lost 4 bases, and 7 bases had no gene match. The length of the CDR3 is 14 residues. The CDR3: CASSPTGADGELFF. DNA for the CDR3: TGTGCCAGCAGCCCTACAGGGGCCGACGGGGAGCTGTTTTTT. Full variable domain (remainder filled in from reference TRBV5-6 and TRBJ2-2): DAGVTQSPTHLIKTRGQQVTLRCSPKSGHDTVSWYQQALGQGPQFIFQYYEEEERQRGNFPDRFSGHQFPNYSSELNVNALLLGDSALYLCASSPTGADGELFFGEGSRLTVL.

This chain joins TRBV11-2 and TRBJ1-2; 8 nucleotides match TRBD1. J lost 5 bases, V lost 1 base, and 6 bases had no gene match. The CDR3 totals 15 residues. The V gene's germline CDR1 is SGHAT and CDR2 FQNNGV. The CDR3 DNA is TGTGCCAGCAGCTTAGTGCACAGGGGGACATATGGCTACACCTTC. It translates to CASSLVHRGTYGYTF.

This clone has just one count. The chain links TRBV19 to TRBJ2-3, with 11 bases matching TRBD2. This CDR3 is built from 16 residues. Germline assignment: CDR1 LNHDA and CDR2 SQIVND (reference sequence). J gave up 4 bases and V 5 bases, and 8 bases lay outside the gene matches. This chain's CDR3 is CASSQNLAGGADTQYF. The DNA for the CDR3 is TGTGCCAGTAGTCAAAATCTAGCGGGAGGCGCAGATACGCAGTATTTT. Full variable domain (rest looked up from reference TRBV19 and TRBJ2-3): DGGITQSPKYLFRKEGQNVTLSCEQNLNHDAMYWYRQDPGQGLRLIYYSQIVNDFQKGDIAEGYSVSREKKESFPLTVTSAQKNPTAFYLCASSQNLAGGADTQYFGPGTRLTVL.

This clone was seen a single time. V is TRBV7-9 and J is TRBJ2-1, with 7 nucleotides matching TRBD2. The CDR3 length is 15 residues. Germline V CDR1 and CDR2: SEHNR, FQNEAQ (reference sequence). V lost 2 bases, J lost 5 bases, and 6 bases stayed unmatched. The CDR3 DNA is TGTGCCAGCAGCTTACCCCTAGCGGTAGACAATGAGCAGTTCTTC. It is translated as CASSLPLAVDNEQFF.

This chain uses TRBV10-1 with TRBJ2-3; a weak D match, TRBD2 (7 bases). The CDR3 has 15 residues. Germline lookup yields CDR1 WNHNN and CDR2 SYGVQD (reference sequence). With 3 bases removed from V and 4 bases from J, the gap between germline ends came to 14 bases. The CDR3 spells CASSDPRGGADTQYF. CDR3 nucleotide sequence: TGCGCCAGCAGTGACCCCCGCGGGGGCGCAGATACGCAGTATTTT.

J is TRBJ2-2 and V is TRBV14; the match to TRBD1 covers 10 bases. The CDR3 has 15 residues. V dropped 3 bases and J dropped 6; count of bases not matched to a gene: 4. CDR1 and CDR2 from the germline V gene are SGHDN and FVKESK. The CDR3 loop is CASSHGQGVSGELFF. CDR3 coding DNA: TGTGCCAGCAGCCACGGACAGGGGGTCTCCGGGGAGCTGTTTTTT.

V gene TRBV7-8 combines with J gene TRBJ1-5; 9 bases map to TRBD1. Germline values: CDR1 SGHVS, CDR2 FQNEAQ. The CDR3 spans 16 residues. Losses at the gene ends were 5 bases for V and 6 bases for J; bases not matched to a gene: 11. This chain's CDR3 is CASSPGVGTGSQPQHF. CDR3 DNA sequence: TGTGCCAGCAGCCCGGGGGTCGGGACAGGGAGTCAGCCCCAGCATTTT.

The chain combines TRBV6-5 with TRBJ2-3; 9 nucleotides line up with TRBD2. The CDR3 is 15 amino acids. The germline CDR1 and CDR2 sequences are MNHEY and SVGAGI. Germline trimming cut 6 bases from V and 2 bases from J; bases unmatched to any gene: 6. CDR3 region: CASRETSGITDTQYF. CDR3 bases: TGTGCCAGCAGGGAGACTAGCGGAATCACAGATACGCAGTATTTT.

The rearrangement joins TRBV3-1 (or the pseudogene TRBV3-2) to TRBJ1-1; the match to TRBD1 covers 8 bases. This CDR3 region has 14 residues. Germline lookup yields CDR1 LGHDT and CDR2 YNNKEL (reference sequence). The junction had 6 bases not matched to a gene; V was cut back by 3 bases and J by 6 bases. CDR3 sequence reads: CASSHGQGRAEAFF. In DNA, the CDR3 is TGTGCCAGCAGCCACGGACAGGGTAGGGCTGAAGCTTTCTTT.

This chain uses TRBV4-3 with TRBJ1-2; no firm D call. The CDR3 contains 16 residues. V lost 0 bases, J lost 3 bases, and 14 bases lay in between. The germline CDR1 and CDR2 sequences are LGHNA and YSLEER. The DNA for the CDR3 is TGCGCCAGCAGCCAAGATGGGGAGATGCCTCACTATGGCTACACCTTC. Translation gives CASSQDGEMPHYGYTF.

This clone was seen a few times. This chain links TRBV11-2 with TRBJ1-3; perhaps TRBD1 as D (6 bases). The CDR3 sequence is 13 residues long. Trimming removed 6 bases from V and 3 bases from J, with 9 bases in between. Germline V gene data show CDR1 as SGHAT and CDR2 as FQNNGV. CDR3 in amino acids: CASSRQVGNTIYF. The DNA for the CDR3 is TGTGCCAGCAGTCGACAGGTTGGAAACACCATATATTTT. Complete variable domain (other parts from reference TRBV11-2 and TRBJ1-3): EAGVAQSPRYKIIEKRQSVAFWCNPISGHATLYWYQQILGQGPKLLIQFQNNGVVDDSQLPKDRFSAERLKGVDSTLKIQPAKLEDSAVYLCASSRQVGNTIYFGEGSWLTVV.

The chain joins TRBV11-3 to TRBJ2-2; D is possibly TRBD1 (7 bases). The CDR3 contains 15 residues. CDR1 is SGHNT, CDR2 YENEEA, per germline. The V end lost 1 base, the J end lost 5 bases, and 11 bases lay between the germline ends. CDR3 bases: TGTGCCAGCAGCTTAGCGACAGGGAGGACCGGGGAGCTGTTTTTT. Translating gives CASSLATGRTGELFF.

The chain recombines TRBV6-5 with TRBJ1-5, with 8 nucleotides matching TRBD1. V gave up 6 bases and J gave up 7 bases; unmatched junction bases: 8. Germline V gene sequence: CDR1 MNHEY, CDR2 SVGAGI. The CDR3 has 14 residues. The CDR3 loop reads CASSLRTGLQPQHF. The CDR3 bases are TGTGCCAGCAGCCTCCGGACAGGGCTGCAGCCCCAGCATTTT.

The chain links TRBV7-2 to TRBJ2-7, with a tentative D call TRBD2 (6 bases). Trimming took 4 bases from V and 4 from J, leaving 14 bases between them. The CDR3 length is 14 residues. CDR1 is SGHTA, CDR2 FQGNSA, per germline. The CDR3 loop is CASSSSGGLYEQYF. CDR3 nucleotides: TGTGCCAGCAGCTCGTCCGGAGGGTTATACGAGCAGTACTTC.

This clone was counted a single time. In DNA, the CDR3 is TGTGCCAGCAGCCTCGGGACCTGGGGGGACGAGCAGTACTTC. Translated: CASSLGTWGDEQYF. This chain joins TRBV7-6 and TRBJ2-7; D might be TRBD2 (6 bases). V was clipped by 5 bases and J by 5 bases, with 16 bases between them. Germline-derived CDR1 and CDR2 are SGHVS and FNYEAQ. This CDR3 region has 14 residues.

The chain combines TRBV5-4 with TRBJ2-1, with a tentative D call TRBD2 (5 bases). Germline CDR1 reads SGHNT; CDR2 reads YYREEE (reference sequence). V shed 5 bases and J shed 2 bases, with 14 bases lying between them. The CDR3 runs 15 residues. CDR3 in DNA: TGTGCCAGCAGGGTGACGGGGTTGGCCTACAATGAGCAGTTCTTC. Translated, it gives CASRVTGLAYNEQFF.

For the CDR3, the DNA is TGTGCCAGCAGCGCACCGACAGAGCCGTACGAGCAGTACTTC. Translation gives CASSAPTEPYEQYF. This sequence joins TRBV9 and TRBJ2-7; perhaps TRBD1 as D (5 bases). Looked up from germline, CDR1 is SGDLS and CDR2 is YYNGEE. The CDR3 consists of 14 residues. V lost 3 bases to trimming and J lost 4 bases, with 14 bases between them.

The rearrangement uses TRBV7-6 and TRBJ2-1, with 9 positions matching TRBD2. With 4 bases clipped from V and 5 bases from J, the junction kept 3 bases outside the gene matches. The CDR3 has 14 amino acids. Germline V gives CDR1 SGHVS, CDR2 FNYEAQ. The CDR3 DNA follows: TGTGCCAGCAGCTCTAGCGGGATCCACAATGAGCAGTTCTTC. Translating gives CASSSSGIHNEQFF.

This rearrangement joins TRBV30 to TRBJ2-4; 8 bases align to TRBD2. Germline V CDR1 and CDR2: GTSNPN, SVGIG (reference sequence). The CDR3 is 14 amino acids. Germline trimming cut 5 bases from V and 1 base from J; bases unmatched to any gene: 4. The CDR3 loop reads CAWSSSGAKNIQYF. CDR3 nucleotide sequence: TGTGCCTGGTCCTCTAGCGGGGCCAAAAACATTCAGTACTTC.

There are a few counts of this clone. V gene TRBV19 combines with J gene TRBJ1-2; 9 bases match TRBD1. The length of the CDR3 is 14 residues. The germline CDR1 and CDR2 sequences are LNHDA and SQIVND (reference sequence). V shed 4 bases and J 7 bases; nucleotides not matched to a gene: 7. The CDR3 bases are TGTGCCAGTAGTACTCCGGGACAGGGCTTTGGCTACACCTTC. This codes for CASSTPGQGFGYTF.

The chain uses TRBV5-1 and TRBJ2-1, with 8 bases matching TRBD2. With V trimmed by 3 bases and J by 8 bases, 10 bases remained unmatched. The CDR3 runs to 15 residues. The germline V gene encodes CDR1 SGHRS and CDR2 YFSETQ. CDR3 loop: CASSSMTSVPDEQFF. CDR3 sequence (DNA): TGCGCCAGCAGCTCAATGACTAGCGTTCCGGATGAGCAGTTCTTC.

This rearrangement joins TRBV7-2 to TRBJ1-2; D is unresolved. Germline CDR1 is SGHTA and CDR2 is FQGNSA. The V end lost 2 bases, the J end lost 6 bases, and 7 bases lay between the germline ends. The CDR3 runs 12 residues. The CDR3 region is CASSLQRDGYTF. CDR3 DNA: TGTGCCAGCAGCTTACAGCGAGATGGCTACACCTTC.

The chain recombines TRBV12-5 with TRBJ2-5; TRBD1 aligns across 8 bases. CDR3 length: 14 residues. Germline V gene lookup returns CDR1 LGHNT and CDR2 FRNRAP. V lost 6 bases, J lost 1 base, and 4 bases stayed unmatched. The CDR3 here is CASGYRGIQETQYF. As DNA, the CDR3 is TGTGCTAGTGGCTACAGGGGGATCCAAGAGACCCAGTACTTC. Combining the CDR3 with reference TRBV12-5 and TRBJ2-5 gives the whole variable domain DARVTQTPRHKVTEMGQEVTMRCQPILGHNTVFWYRQTMMQGLELLAYFRNRAPLDDSGMPKDRFSAEMPDATLATLKIQPSEPRDSAVYFCASGYRGIQETQYFGPGTRLLVL.

The DNA of the CDR3 is TGCAGTGCTAGTCCAGCGGGAGTTATCTACGAGCAGTACTTC. Translated, it gives CSASPAGVIYEQYF. The chain links TRBV20-1 to TRBJ2-7, with 8 bases aligning to TRBD2. The V and J ends lost 3 bases and 3 bases, in that order; junction bases with no gene match: 7. This CDR3 has 14 residues. The V gene's germline CDR1 is DFQATT and CDR2 SNEGSKA (reference sequence).

The chain links TRBV11-2 to TRBJ2-7; maybe TRBD2 (6 bases). This CDR3 comprises 15 residues. Germline assignment: CDR1 SGHAT and CDR2 FQNNGV. V lost 3 bases to trimming and J lost 6 bases, with 18 bases between them. CDR3 sequence (DNA): TGTGCCAGCAGCTTTAGTGAACTAGCCACAGGCGAGCAGTACTTC. This sequence encodes CASSFSELATGEQYF.

This chain joins TRBV10-2 and TRBJ2-1, with 9 bases lining up with TRBD2. Looked up from germline, CDR1 is WSHSY and CDR2 is SAAADI. The junction had 0 bases not matched to a gene; V was cut back by 6 bases and J by 0 bases. This CDR3 has 14 residues. CDR3 in amino acids: CASRTSGSYNEQFF. The CDR3 DNA follows: TGCGCCAGCAGGACTAGCGGCTCCTACAATGAGCAGTTCTTC.

The chain joins TRBV7-9 to TRBJ1-4; no firm D call. In germline, CDR1 is SEHNR, CDR2 FQNEAQ (reference sequence). CDR3 length equals 16 residues. V was trimmed by 3 bases and J by 5 bases, leaving 16 bases between them. This CDR3 is CASSFFLRVENEKLFF. Written as DNA, the CDR3 is TGTGCCAGCAGCTTTTTTTTAAGAGTAGAAAATGAAAAACTGTTTTTT.